The source of this T cell receptor (beta chain) is a study of technical replicates of blood from a few donors. Only in-frame clones appear in the TCRdb table, and some are missing; sequencing was by immunoSEQ multiplex PCR. Of around 83,000 clones in the sample, around 94% were seen once. Unmatched junction bases numbered 1, after V lost 5 bases and J lost 4 bases. CDR1 and CDR2 from the germline V gene are SQVTM and ANQGSEA. This CDR3 is 12 amino acids long. The sample comprised T cells isolated from PBMCs. The receptor was derived from a human donor in good health. The chain couples TRBV29-1 to TRBJ2-7; 11 bases are a match to TRBD2. This CDR3 is CSVLAGGYEQYF. DNA of the CDR3: TGCAGCGTTCTAGCGGGAGGATACGAGCAGTACTTC.